This TCR beta chain was captured by sequencing in a study of shared clonotypes between healthy human individuals (dated by TCRdb to about 2020). Broadly, across the study: A few men and a couple of women, aged 18 to 49 years, made up the cohort. For each donor, CD4 naive and CD4 memory were each run on three plates, CD8 naive on two plates, and CD8 memory on one plate. To estimate repertoire size and how much clonotype sharing occurs between individuals, the study deeply sequenced the blood TCR repertoires of a handful of healthy adults. To increase sequencing depth and limit assay-specific biases, different laboratories used diverse techniques to prepare libraries and sequence TCR repertoires. Leukapheresis yielded between about 0.94 and 9.5 billion PBMCs per donor.

The investigation overall reported the following: The genetic and exposure-history diversity represented was limited by the small number of donors. Clonotypes shared by all four sorted-subset donors showed higher generation probabilities than non-shared clonotypes. Rarefaction of sorted-subset datasets indicated incomplete sequencing despite the large sequencing depth. Sharing across four donors was observed for around 4.8% of naive CD4, under 4% of naive CD8, 2% to 2.5% of memory CD4, and approximately 0.41% of memory CD8 clonotypes. Pairwise subsampling indicated that sequencing depth was expected to affect the degree of clonotype sharing among donors. Sampling was restricted to blood, and TCR repertoires in tissues likely differ from the TCR repertoires found in blood. Naive subsets generally had larger estimated clonotype richness than memory subsets.

Using the deep immunoSEQ assay, multiplex PCR amplified TCR CDR3 regions from genomic DNA. Extracted genomic DNA from each cell subset was distributed evenly across all wells of several immunoSEQ 96-well plates, and each plate was treated as a replicate. Each replicate PCR for sorted subsets received about 200 ng genomic DNA, equal to 30,000 or so T cell genomes. Purified libraries were quantified with a Qubit 3.0 fluorometer, sized on a Bioanalyzer 2100, and re-quantified with the KAPA Library Quantification kit. Each immunoSEQ 96-well plate was sequenced on its own single-read 150-cycle Illumina NextSeq 550 flow cell. Concerning the study's data processing: Because the immunoSEQ output included only junctional sequences and no quality scores, the filtering could not be the same as the filtering used for full-length reads. Sequences were annotated with PyIR, a Python wrapper for IgBLAST v1.9, using IMGT germline references to assign V/J genes and CDR3. Reads were removed for weak V/J assignments (E-value above 1e-6), missing CDR3, stop codons, out-of-frame junctions, or ambiguous translated residues. V3J clonotypes were defined as sequences sharing the same inferred V gene, J gene, and CDR3 amino acid sequence. The percentage overlap between two repertoires was calculated by dividing the number of shared unique clonotypes by the size of the smaller repertoire. Three approaches were used to assess repertoire richness: RTK rarefaction, the Chao1 estimator, and Recon v2.1 estimates of unobserved clonotypes. For all TCRbeta clonotypes obtained by the gDNA method from four donors, generation probabilities were computed with OLGA. In TCRdb, the immuneACCESS table is reduced to in-frame sequences with V and J assigned. These tables do not hold every clone; where another copy was compared, an unresolved V gene accounts for under half, and the others remain unexplained. The DNA was the basis for D and trimming; V, J and clone size are from that table. The sample records fewer than 350,000 clones, about nine tenths of which are singletons. About 16% of the sample goes to the ten largest clones.

The germline V end is reduced by 3 bases and the J end by 0 bases; junction bases left unmatched: 2. Reading the germline V gene gives CDR1 SNHLY and CDR2 FYNNEI. CDR3 length: 14 amino acids, cysteine to phenylalanine. Here the CDR3 DNA is all that survives: 42 bases in frame from base 1. As to this clone: Its antigen target is currently unknown. One base away there is no much larger clone; base qualities are not given.

Healthy HIV-negative adults with no recently reported acute infections or vaccinations were included as donors. Every donor was a Caucasian adult residing in Nashville, Tennessee, USA. CD8 memory samples combined magnetically selected CD45RO+ cells with CCR7-negative CD45RA+ effector memory (TemRA) cells. After blood collection by leukapheresis, PBMCs were isolated using Ficoll-Histopaque density gradient centrifugation and then cryopreserved in the vapor phase of liquid nitrogen. Analytical flow cytometry was used to check the purity and quantity of each magnetically sorted T cell population. From each sorted fraction, genomic DNA was isolated and quantified by UV absorbance on a Nanodrop 2000c.

The specimen was memory CD8+ T cells sorted from blood. The cell subset or site tag for this specimen amounts to: CD45RO+ cells pooled with CCR7-negative TemRA cells. The sequence came from a man younger than 35 in good health. The chain is assembled from TRBV2 and TRBJ2-7; TRBD2 aligns with 7 central bases. CDR3 sequence: CASSDGTNSYEQYF. The DNA sequence is as follows: TGTGCCAGCAGTGACGGGACTAACTCCTACGAGCAGTACTTC.